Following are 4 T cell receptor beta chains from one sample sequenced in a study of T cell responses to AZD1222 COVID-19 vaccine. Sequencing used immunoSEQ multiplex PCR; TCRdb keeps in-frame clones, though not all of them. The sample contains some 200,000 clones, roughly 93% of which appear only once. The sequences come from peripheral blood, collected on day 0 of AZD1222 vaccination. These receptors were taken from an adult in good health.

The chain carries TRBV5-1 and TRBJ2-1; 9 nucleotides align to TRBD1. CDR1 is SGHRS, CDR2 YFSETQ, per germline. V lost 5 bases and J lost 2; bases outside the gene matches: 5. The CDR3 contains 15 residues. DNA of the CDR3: TGCGCCAGCAGTTCTCGACAGGGGGCCTACAATGAGCAGTTCTTC. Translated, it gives CASSSRQGAYNEQFF. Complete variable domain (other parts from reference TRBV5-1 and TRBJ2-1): KAGVTQTPRYLIKTRGQQVTLSCSPISGHRSVSWYQQTPGQGLQFLFEYFSETQRNKGNFPGRFSGRQFSNSRSEMNVSTLELGDSALYLCASSSRQGAYNEQFFGPGTRLTVL.

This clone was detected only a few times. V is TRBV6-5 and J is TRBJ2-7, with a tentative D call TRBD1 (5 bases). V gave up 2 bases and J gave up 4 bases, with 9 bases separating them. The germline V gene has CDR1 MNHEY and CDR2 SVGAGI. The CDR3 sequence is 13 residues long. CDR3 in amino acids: CASSYTQAYEQYF. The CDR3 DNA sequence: TGTGCCAGCAGTTACACACAGGCGTACGAGCAGTACTTC.

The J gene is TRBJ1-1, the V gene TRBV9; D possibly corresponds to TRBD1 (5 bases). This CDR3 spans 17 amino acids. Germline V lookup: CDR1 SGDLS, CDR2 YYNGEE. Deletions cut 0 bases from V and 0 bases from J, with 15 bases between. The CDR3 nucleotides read TGTGCCAGCAGCGTAGATTTGTACGGGGGGGTGAACACTGAAGCTTTCTTT. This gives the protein CASSVDLYGGVNTEAFF.

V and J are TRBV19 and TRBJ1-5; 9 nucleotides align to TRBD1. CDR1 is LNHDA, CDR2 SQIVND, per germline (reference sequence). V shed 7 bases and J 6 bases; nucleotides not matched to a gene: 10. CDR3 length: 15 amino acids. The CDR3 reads CASKGQGIGGQPQHF. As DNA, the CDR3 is TGTGCCAGTAAGGGACAGGGCATAGGTGGTCAGCCCCAGCATTTT. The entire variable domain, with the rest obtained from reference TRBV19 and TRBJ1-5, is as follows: DGGITQSPKYLFRKEGQNVTLSCEQNLNHDAMYWYRQDPGQGLRLIYYSQIVNDFQKGDIAEGYSVSREKKESFPLTVTSAQKNPTAFYLCASKGQGIGGQPQHFGDGTRLSIL.